The 5 T cell receptor beta chains below come from one sample, sequenced in a study of blood T cell repertoires in COVID-19. Method: immunoSEQ multiplex PCR; TCRdb's copy keeps in-frame clones and lacks some. The sample yields about 40,000 clones, approximately 91% seen once. The sequenced material came from peripheral blood. Source of these receptors: a man in his sixties with active COVID-19.

The V and J genes are TRBV6-5 and TRBJ1-2; D ambiguous. There are 14 residues in the CDR3. V shed 0 bases and J shed 4 bases, with 9 bases lying between them. Germline V CDR1 and CDR2: MNHEY, SVGAGI. The CDR3 DNA follows: TGTGCCAGCAGTTACTCGAGGGCAGGCTATGGCTACACCTTC. Protein sequence: CASSYSRAGYGYTF.

The genes are TRBV7-2 and TRBJ2-7; D gene ambiguous. CDR1 SGHTA and CDR2 FQGNSA come from the germline V gene. The CDR3 is 13 residues long. The ends were cut back, 3 bases at V and 4 bases at J, with 10 bases in the middle. CDR3 nucleotides: TGTGCCAGCAGCTTTGATCCCGAGTACGAGCAGTACTTC. It translates to CASSFDPEYEQYF.

The gene calls are TRBV3-1 (or the pseudogene TRBV3-2) and TRBJ2-1; 8 nucleotides match TRBD1. The CDR3 has 17 amino acids. Germline assignment: CDR1 LGHDT and CDR2 YNNKEL (reference sequence). With V trimmed by 0 bases and J by 2 bases, 6 bases remained unmatched. The CDR3 DNA is TGTGCCAGCAGCCAAGATAAGGTGACAGGGGCCTACAATGAGCAGTTCTTC. Protein product: CASSQDKVTGAYNEQFF.

This chain joins TRBV3-1 (or the pseudogene TRBV3-2) and TRBJ1-2, with D uncertain. CDR1 LGHDT and CDR2 YNNKEL come from the germline V gene (reference sequence). V gave up 0 bases and J gave up 8 bases, with 13 bases separating them. The CDR3 is 14 residues long. CDR3 sequence reads: CASSQDLAGTGYTF. CDR3 nucleotide sequence: TGTGCCAGCAGCCAAGATCTGGCGGGCACGGGCTACACCTTC.

The V gene is TRBV5-1, the J gene TRBJ2-3; 7 nucleotides line up with TRBD1. Germline V gives CDR1 SGHRS, CDR2 YFSETQ. This CDR3 has 15 amino acids. The V segment lost 4 bases and the J segment 0 bases; nucleotides outside the gene matches: 5. The CDR3 DNA sequence: TGCGCCAGCAGCCCGTCGGGACAGAGCACAGATACGCAGTATTTT. This translates into CASSPSGQSTDTQYF. The full variable domain, in which reference TRBV5-1 and TRBJ2-3 provide the parts outside the CDR3, is KAGVTQTPRYLIKTRGQQVTLSCSPISGHRSVSWYQQTPGQGLQFLFEYFSETQRNKGNFPGRFSGRQFSNSRSEMNVSTLELGDSALYLCASSPSGQSTDTQYFGPGTRLTVL.